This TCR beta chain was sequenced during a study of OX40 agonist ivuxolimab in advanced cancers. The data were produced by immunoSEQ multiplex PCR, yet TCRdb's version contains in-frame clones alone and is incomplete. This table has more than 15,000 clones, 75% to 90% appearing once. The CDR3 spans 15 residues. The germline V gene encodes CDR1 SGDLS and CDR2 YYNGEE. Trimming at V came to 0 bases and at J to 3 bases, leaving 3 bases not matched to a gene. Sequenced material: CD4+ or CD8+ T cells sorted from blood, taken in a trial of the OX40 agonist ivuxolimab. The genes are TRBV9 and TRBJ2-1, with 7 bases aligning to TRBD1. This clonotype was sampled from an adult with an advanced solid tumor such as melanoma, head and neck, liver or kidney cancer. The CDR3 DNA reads TGTGCCAGCAGCGTAGTAGGGGGCCGCTACAATGAGCAGTTCTTC. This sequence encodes CASSVVGGRYNEQFF.